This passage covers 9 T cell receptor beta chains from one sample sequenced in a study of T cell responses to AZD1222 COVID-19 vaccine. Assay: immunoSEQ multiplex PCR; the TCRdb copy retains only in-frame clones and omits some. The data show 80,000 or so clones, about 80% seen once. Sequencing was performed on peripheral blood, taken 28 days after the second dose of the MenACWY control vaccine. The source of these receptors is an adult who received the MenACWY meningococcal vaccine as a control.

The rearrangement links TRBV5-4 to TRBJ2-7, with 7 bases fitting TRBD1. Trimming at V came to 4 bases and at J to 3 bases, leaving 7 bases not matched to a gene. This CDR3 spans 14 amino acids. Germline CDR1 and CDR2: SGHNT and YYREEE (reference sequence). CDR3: CASSRTGNLYEQYF. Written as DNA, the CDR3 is TGTGCCAGCAGCCGGACAGGAAACCTCTACGAGCAGTACTTC.

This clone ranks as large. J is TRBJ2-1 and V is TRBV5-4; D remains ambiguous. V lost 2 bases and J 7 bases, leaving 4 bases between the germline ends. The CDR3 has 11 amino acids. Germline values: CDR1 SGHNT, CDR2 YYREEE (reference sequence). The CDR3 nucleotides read TGTGCCAGCAGCTTTTCTAATGAGCAGTTCTTC. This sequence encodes CASSFSNEQFF.

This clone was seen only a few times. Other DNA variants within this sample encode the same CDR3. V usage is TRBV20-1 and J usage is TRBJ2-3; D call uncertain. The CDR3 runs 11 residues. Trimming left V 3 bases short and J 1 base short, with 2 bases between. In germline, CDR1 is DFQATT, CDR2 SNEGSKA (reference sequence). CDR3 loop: CSARGTDTQYF. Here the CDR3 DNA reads TGCAGTGCTAGGGGCACAGATACGCAGTATTTT.

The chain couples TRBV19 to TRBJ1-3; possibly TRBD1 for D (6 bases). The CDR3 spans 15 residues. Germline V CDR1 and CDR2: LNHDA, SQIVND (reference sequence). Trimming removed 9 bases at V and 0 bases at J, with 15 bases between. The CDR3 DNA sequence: TGTGCCAGCGAACCTGGGGGCTCCTCTGGAAACACCATATATTTT. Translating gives CASEPGGSSGNTIYF.

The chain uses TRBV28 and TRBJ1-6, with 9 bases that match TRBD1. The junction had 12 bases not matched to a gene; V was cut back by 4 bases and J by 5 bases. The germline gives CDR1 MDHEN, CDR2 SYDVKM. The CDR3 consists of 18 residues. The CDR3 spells CASSSNLQGAVDNSPLHF. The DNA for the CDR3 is TGTGCCAGCAGTTCAAACCTACAGGGGGCTGTGGATAATTCACCCCTCCACTTT.

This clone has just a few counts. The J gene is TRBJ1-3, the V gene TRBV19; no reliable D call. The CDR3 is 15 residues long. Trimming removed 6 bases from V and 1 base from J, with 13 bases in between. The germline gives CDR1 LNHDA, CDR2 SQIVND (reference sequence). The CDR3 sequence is CASRPRRASGNTIYF. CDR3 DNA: TGTGCCAGTAGACCGAGAAGAGCATCTGGAAACACCATATATTTT.

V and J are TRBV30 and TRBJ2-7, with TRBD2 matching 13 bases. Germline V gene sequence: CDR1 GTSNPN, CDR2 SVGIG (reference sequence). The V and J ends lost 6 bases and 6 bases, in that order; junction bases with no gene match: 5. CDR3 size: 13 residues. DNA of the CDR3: TGTGCCTGCAGTACTAGCGGGAGGGGCGAGCAGTACTTC. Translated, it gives CACSTSGRGEQYF.

CDR3 sequence: CAWSKGGYTF. CDR3 DNA sequence: TGTGCCTGGAGTAAGGGGGGCTACACCTTC. The gene calls are TRBV30 and TRBJ1-2; TRBD1 might be the D (5 bases). Germline-derived CDR1 and CDR2 are GTSNPN and SVGIG (reference sequence). Trimming shortened V by 2 bases and J by 8 bases, and 6 bases separated the two germline ends. CDR3 length equals 10 residues.

The CDR3 DNA follows: TGTGCCAGTAGTATTAGCAGCAATCAGCCCCAGCATTTT. It translates to CASSISSNQPQHF. J is TRBJ1-5 and V is TRBV19; unclear D gene. The germline CDR1 and CDR2 sequences are LNHDA and SQIVND (reference sequence). This CDR3 is 13 amino acids long. V was trimmed by 3 bases and J by 1 base, leaving 4 bases between them. Drawing the rest from reference TRBV19 and TRBJ1-5, the complete variable domain is DGGITQSPKYLFRKEGQNVTLSCEQNLNHDAMYWYRQDPGQGLRLIYYSQIVNDFQKGDIAEGYSVSREKKESFPLTVTSAQKNPTAFYLCASSISSNQPQHFGDGTRLSIL.